These 22 T cell receptor beta chains originate from one sample sequenced in a study of graft-versus-host responses after intestinal transplantation. Their antigens remain unidentified. The protocol was immunoSEQ multiplex PCR, while the TCRdb copy is restricted to in-frame clones and leaves out a portion. Altogether about 110,000 clones are present, around 93% being singletons, with the ten largest covering around 0.55%. The sample consisted of unstimulated CD8+ T cells sorted from spleen or lymph node cells, taken before intestinal transplant. Receptor source: a human donor who received an intestinal transplant.

The chain joins TRBV5-4 to TRBJ2-1; weak D call: TRBD1 (6 bases). The CDR3 covers 18 residues. Germline CDR1 SGHNT, CDR2 YYREEE (reference sequence). V lost 0 bases and J 3 bases, leaving 19 bases between the germline ends. In DNA, the CDR3 is TGTGCCAGCAGCTTGGCGGCAGGGGCGTACGGCAACTACAATGAGCAGTTCTTC. Protein sequence: CASSLAAGAYGNYNEQFF.

The rearrangement joins TRBV5-1 to TRBJ2-7; D unclear. This CDR3 contains 11 residues. V lost 4 bases to trimming and J lost 0 bases, with 2 bases between them. The germline V gene encodes CDR1 SGHRS and CDR2 YFSETQ. The CDR3 DNA reads as TGCGCCAGCAGCATCTCCTACGAGCAGTACTTC. Its translation: CASSISYEQYF.

V and J are TRBV4-1 and TRBJ2-3; TRBD2 might be the D (5 bases). Germline V gene data show CDR1 as MGHRA and CDR2 as YSYEKL. This CDR3 region has 15 residues. Deletions cut 0 bases from V and 4 bases from J, with 11 bases between. This chain's CDR3 is CASSQDLTDSDTQYF. CDR3 coding DNA: TGCGCCAGCAGCCAAGATCTTACGGACTCAGATACGCAGTATTTT.

V and J are TRBV29-1 and TRBJ2-1; D unclear. From germline, CDR1 is SQVTM and CDR2 ANQGSEA. CDR3 length equals 15 residues. Trimming pared 4 bases from V and 0 bases from J, leaving 13 bases between. CDR3 sequence: CSVGVATSSYNEQFF. The CDR3 region has the DNA TGCAGCGTTGGGGTGGCGACCAGCTCCTACAATGAGCAGTTCTTC.

This chain links TRBV5-5 with TRBJ2-2; D gene unclear. Trimming took 2 bases from V and 4 from J, leaving 6 bases between them. Germline V CDR1 and CDR2: SGHKS, YYEKEE (reference sequence). This CDR3 region has 13 residues. In DNA, the CDR3 is TGTGCCAGCAGCTTCCTGTTCACCGGGGAGCTGTTTTTT. This encodes CASSFLFTGELFF. The complete variable domain, with remaining parts taken from reference TRBV5-5 and TRBJ2-2, reads DAGVTQSPTHLIKTRGQQVTLRCSPISGHKSVSWYQQVLGQGPQFIFQYYEKEERGRGNFPDRFSARQFPNYSSELNVNALLLGDSALYLCASSFLFTGELFFGEGSRLTVL.

This clone was detected once. Other DNA sequences in this sample translate to the same CDR3. The V gene is TRBV5-1, the J gene TRBJ1-1; 8 bases line up with TRBD1. CDR3 size: 13 residues. Germline loops: CDR1 SGHRS, CDR2 YFSETQ. Losses at the gene ends were 1 base for V and 4 bases for J; bases not matched to a gene: 0. The CDR3 sequence is CASSLTGGTEAFF. The CDR3 coding sequence is TGCGCCAGCAGCTTGACAGGGGGCACTGAAGCTTTCTTT.

V gene TRBV11-3 combines with J gene TRBJ2-7, with 10 positions matching TRBD1. This CDR3 comprises 13 residues. V shed 3 bases and J 5 bases; nucleotides not matched to a gene: 1. Looked up from germline, CDR1 is SGHNT and CDR2 is YENEEA. The CDR3 here is CASSFGTGDEQYF. For the CDR3, the DNA is TGTGCCAGCAGCTTCGGGACAGGGGACGAGCAGTACTTC.

The J gene is TRBJ2-7, the V gene TRBV5-4, with 9 bases matching TRBD2. Germline lookup yields CDR1 SGHNT and CDR2 YYREEE (reference sequence). The length of the CDR3 is 14 residues. The V gene end was trimmed by 0 bases and the J gene end by 3 bases; junction bases not matched to a gene: 1. The CDR3 DNA sequence: TGTGCCAGCAGCTTGGGGACTAGCGTCTACGAGCAGTACTTC. Translating it yields CASSLGTSVYEQYF.

The V call is TRBV25-1, the J call TRBJ1-1; D uncertain. The CDR3 is 13 amino acids. Germline V gives CDR1 MGHDK, CDR2 SYGVNS. Trimming cost V 2 bases and J 4 bases, with 8 bases left between them. The CDR3 nucleotides read TGTGCCAGCAGTGAAGGCGGGGTCACTGAAGCTTTCTTT. Protein product: CASSEGGVTEAFF.

This chain links TRBV27 with TRBJ2-7; TRBD1 matches at 7 bases. V shed 4 bases, J shed 6 bases, and the junction held 12 bases outside the gene matches. From germline, CDR1 is MNHEY and CDR2 SMNVEV (reference sequence). This CDR3 has 15 residues. As DNA, the CDR3 is TGTGCCAGCAGTTCCCAACAGGGGACGGTGAGCGAGCAGTACTTC. The encoded protein is CASSSQQGTVSEQYF.

The CDR3 loop reads CASSLFSQGIGEKLFF. The DNA for the CDR3 is TGTGCCAGTAGTCTCTTCTCACAGGGTATAGGTGAAAAACTGTTTTTT. The chain uses TRBV19 and TRBJ1-4; the D gene is possibly TRBD1 (6 bases). Between the trimmed V and J ends, which lost 5 bases and 7 bases, there was a span of 20 bases. The germline gives CDR1 LNHDA, CDR2 SQIVND (reference sequence). The CDR3 runs 16 residues.

The CDR3 loop is CASSLSAGGWPEAFF. CDR3 in DNA: TGTGCCAGCAGTTTATCCGCAGGGGGTTGGCCTGAAGCTTTCTTT. The rearrangement uses TRBV27 and TRBJ1-1, with 7 bases lining up with TRBD1. The CDR3 loop spans 15 amino acids. V trimming: 0 bases; J trimming: 6 bases; junction bases outside the gene matches: 7. The V gene's germline CDR1 is MNHEY and CDR2 SMNVEV (reference sequence).

This chain uses TRBV29-1 with TRBJ2-7; 7 bases line up with TRBD1. CDR1 is SQVTM, CDR2 ANQGSEA, per germline. The CDR3 consists of 13 residues. With V trimmed by 6 bases and J by 5 bases, 10 bases remained unmatched. The CDR3 DNA reads TGCAGCGTGACTAAGGGGGCGAGCAACGAGCAGTACTTC. Protein sequence: CSVTKGASNEQYF.

This clone appeared once. V usage is TRBV4-2 and J usage is TRBJ1-2; D possibly corresponds to TRBD1 (5 bases). Deletions cut 10 bases from V and 7 bases from J, with 16 bases between. Per the germline V gene, CDR1 is LGHNA and CDR2 is YNFKEQ. This CDR3 is built from 12 residues. The CDR3 DNA sequence: TGTGCCACCTTGGGGGGGAATGGTGGCTACACCTTC. It specifies CATLGGNGGYTF.

V and J are TRBV6-1 and TRBJ2-7; no firm D call. Germline loops: CDR1 MNHNS, CDR2 SASEGT. V lost 8 bases and J 0 bases, leaving 11 bases between the germline ends. The CDR3 consists of 13 residues. CDR3 amino acids: CASDPESSYEQYF. DNA of the CDR3: TGTGCCAGCGACCCCGAGAGCTCCTACGAGCAGTACTTC.

The chain uses TRBV19 and TRBJ2-1; D might be TRBD1 (6 bases). The ends were cut back, 3 bases at V and 7 bases at J, with 16 bases in the middle. The germline V gene has CDR1 LNHDA and CDR2 SQIVND (reference sequence). CDR3 length: 15 amino acids. The CDR3 nucleotides read TGTGCCAGTAGTATTCTCTGGGGGCCTAGGAATGAGCAGTTCTTC. It encodes CASSILWGPRNEQFF. Full variable domain (outside the CDR3, taken from reference TRBV19 and TRBJ2-1): DGGITQSPKYLFRKEGQNVTLSCEQNLNHDAMYWYRQDPGQGLRLIYYSQIVNDFQKGDIAEGYSVSREKKESFPLTVTSAQKNPTAFYLCASSILWGPRNEQFFGPGTRLTVL.

The CDR3 DNA reads TGTGCCACCAGCACTGGGACTAGCAGTTACGAGCAGTACTTC. Encoded protein: CATSTGTSSYEQYF. V and J are TRBV15 and TRBJ2-7; 9 nucleotides agree with TRBD2. With 4 bases clipped from V and 4 bases from J, the junction kept 5 bases outside the gene matches. CDR1 is LNHNV and CDR2 is YYDKDF in the germline V gene (reference sequence). This CDR3 contains 14 residues.

V and J are TRBV19 and TRBJ1-5, with TRBD1 matching over 8 bases. This CDR3 spans 13 amino acids. V trimming: 5 bases; J trimming: 7 bases; junction bases outside the gene matches: 4. Germline V CDR1 and CDR2: LNHDA, SQIVND (reference sequence). The CDR3 loop is CASSLTGGQPQHF. Written as DNA, the CDR3 is TGTGCCAGTAGTCTTACAGGGGGACAGCCCCAGCATTTT.

This rearrangement joins TRBV9 to TRBJ2-7; 7 bases fit TRBD1. Germline loops: CDR1 SGDLS, CDR2 YYNGEE. Trimming removed 3 bases from V and 5 bases from J; junction bases left unmatched: 5. The CDR3 loop spans 13 amino acids. DNA of the CDR3: TGTGCCAGCAGCGATGACAGGGTCCACGAGCAGTACTTC. Translating gives CASSDDRVHEQYF.

V gene TRBV6-5 combines with J gene TRBJ2-1; TRBD2 agrees at 10 bases. V was clipped by 2 bases and J by 5 bases; unmatched bases: 0. CDR1 and CDR2 (germline): MNHEY, SVGAGI. The CDR3 contains 14 residues. Here the CDR3 DNA reads TGTGCCAGCAGTTACGGACTAGCGGACAATGAGCAGTTCTTC. Translating gives CASSYGLADNEQFF.

This sequence joins TRBV5-4 and TRBJ2-1; the D is unclear. The V gene lost 0 bases and the J gene lost 0 bases, with 13 bases spanning the gap. This CDR3 spans 17 amino acids. Germline V gives CDR1 SGHNT, CDR2 YYREEE (reference sequence). The CDR3 DNA follows: TGTGCCAGCAGCTTGGGCCTCCCGACCGGCTCCTACAATGAGCAGTTCTTC. It specifies CASSLGLPTGSYNEQFF.

V gene TRBV11-3 combines with J gene TRBJ2-1, with D tentatively TRBD1 or TRBD2 (5 bases each). This CDR3 has 15 residues. Germline V CDR1 and CDR2: SGHNT, YENEEA. Trimming took 6 bases from V and 1 from J, leaving 13 bases between them. The CDR3 is CASRAGDGSYNEQFF. CDR3 nucleotide sequence: TGTGCCAGCAGAGCCGGGGACGGATCCTACAATGAGCAGTTCTTC.